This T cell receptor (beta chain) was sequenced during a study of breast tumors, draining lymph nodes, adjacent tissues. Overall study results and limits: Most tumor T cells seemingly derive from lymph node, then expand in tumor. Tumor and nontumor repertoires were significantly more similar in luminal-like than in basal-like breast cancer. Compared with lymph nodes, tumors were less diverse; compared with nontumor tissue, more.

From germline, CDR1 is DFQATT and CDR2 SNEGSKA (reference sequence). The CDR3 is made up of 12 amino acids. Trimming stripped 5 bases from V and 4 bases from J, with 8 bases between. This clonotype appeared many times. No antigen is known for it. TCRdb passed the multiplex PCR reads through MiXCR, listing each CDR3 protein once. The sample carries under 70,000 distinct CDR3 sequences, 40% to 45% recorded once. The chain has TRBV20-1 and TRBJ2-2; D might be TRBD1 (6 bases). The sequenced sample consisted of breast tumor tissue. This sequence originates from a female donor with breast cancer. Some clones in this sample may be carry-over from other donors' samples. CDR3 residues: CSAYRATGELFF. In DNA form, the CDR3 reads TGCAGTGCTTACAGGGCCACCGGGGAGCTGTTTTTT.